A single sample is the source of the 21 T cell receptor beta chains below, sequenced in a study of blood T cell repertoires in COVID-19. TCRdb's copy holds only in-frame clones and misses some; the assay was immunoSEQ multiplex PCR. The top ten hold approximately 3.5% of the sample, which has 120,000 or so clones, 84% seen once. Sequenced input: PBMCs or T cells enriched from blood (not recorded which). These receptors all come from a woman in her twenties or thirties who had recovered from COVID-19.

The CDR3 sequence is CASITSGSIHEQYF. CDR3 sequence (DNA): TGTGCCAGTATTACTAGCGGGAGTATCCACGAGCAGTACTTC. The chain links TRBV28 to TRBJ2-7; TRBD2 agrees at 11 bases. Germline V gene data show CDR1 as MDHEN and CDR2 as SYDVKM. The ends lost 9 bases at V and 5 bases at J; junction bases unmatched: 9. This CDR3 region has 14 residues.

The V call is TRBV7-2, the J call TRBJ2-1, with 12 bases lining up with TRBD2. The CDR3 is made up of 18 amino acids. Germline CDR1 SGHTA, CDR2 FQGNSA. After removal of 4 bases from V and 5 bases from J, the junction contained 12 bases not matched to a gene. CDR3 bases: TGTGCCAGCAGCTACCCTAGCGGGAGGGCCGCCCCCAACAATGAGCAGTTCTTC. Translation gives CASSYPSGRAAPNNEQFF.

The V and J genes are TRBV10-3 and TRBJ1-2; TRBD1 matches 12 bases. J was trimmed by 4 bases and V by 6 bases; bases with no gene match: 3. CDR1 and CDR2 (germline): ENHRY, SYGVKD. This CDR3 comprises 14 residues. CDR3 coding DNA: TGTGCCATCAGGGGACAGGGGGCGGGCTATGGCTACACCTTC. Protein: CAIRGQGAGYGYTF.

This chain uses TRBV14 with TRBJ2-7; 7 bases fit TRBD1. This CDR3 is 14 amino acids long. Losses at the gene ends were 4 bases for V and 3 bases for J; bases not matched to a gene: 6. Germline CDR1 reads SGHDN; CDR2 reads FVKESK. CDR3 residues: CASSRRGQIYEQYF. The CDR3 DNA is TGTGCCAGCAGCCGAAGGGGGCAGATCTACGAGCAGTACTTC.

The chain is built from TRBV6-1 and TRBJ2-1; 11 positions agree with TRBD2. J lost 0 bases, V lost 0 bases, and 4 bases had no gene match. CDR3 length: 18 amino acids. Germline-derived CDR1 and CDR2 are MNHNS and SASEGT. The CDR3 sequence is CASSEALAGGSSYNEQFF. The CDR3 coding sequence is TGTGCCAGCAGTGAAGCCCTAGCGGGGGGAAGCTCCTACAATGAGCAGTTCTTC.

The chain links TRBV6-5 to TRBJ1-2; 9 nucleotides match TRBD1. Germline V gene lookup returns CDR1 MNHEY and CDR2 SVGAGI. Unmatched junction bases numbered 4, after V lost 5 bases and J lost 6 bases. CDR3 length equals 13 residues. For the CDR3, the DNA is TGTGCCAGCAGTCTACAGGGGGCACATGGCTACACCTTC. It is translated as CASSLQGAHGYTF.

The V and J genes are TRBV3-1 (or the pseudogene TRBV3-2) and TRBJ2-3; 10 bases are shared with TRBD2. Germline assignment: CDR1 LGHDT and CDR2 YNNKEL (reference sequence). CDR3 length: 16 amino acids. J was trimmed by 4 bases and V by 4 bases; bases with no gene match: 8. CDR3 DNA sequence: TGTGCCAGCAGCCGGGGGCTAGCGGGAGCATCAGATACGCAGTATTTT. Translating gives CASSRGLAGASDTQYF.

The chain links TRBV29-1 to TRBJ1-6, with D maybe TRBD1 (5 bases). Germline V gene data show CDR1 as SQVTM and CDR2 as ANQGSEA. CDR3 size: 13 residues. V lost 3 bases to trimming and J lost 10 bases, with 13 bases between them. CDR3 in DNA: TGCAGCGTTGAGGTCAGGGTAGGGTCACCCCTCCACTTT. Protein product: CSVEVRVGSPLHF.

V and J are TRBV11-3 and TRBJ2-3; 8 bases fit TRBD1. Germline CDR1 and CDR2: SGHNT and YENEEA. The CDR3 sequence is 20 residues long. Trimming took 0 bases from V and 4 from J; bases not matched to a gene: 18. CDR3 bases: TGTGCCAGCAGCTTAGACGGGGTCTTTATAGGGGGACAGGACGCAGATACGCAGTATTTT. This sequence encodes CASSLDGVFIGGQDADTQYF.

The chain's CDR3 is CASSLDQGNTDTQYF. CDR3 DNA: TGCGCCAGCAGCTTGGACCAGGGAAACACAGATACGCAGTATTTT. The chain joins TRBV5-1 to TRBJ2-3; D possibly corresponds to TRBD1 (5 bases). Germline assignment: CDR1 SGHRS and CDR2 YFSETQ. The CDR3 spans 15 residues. Trimming removed 0 bases from V and 2 bases from J, with 10 bases in between. Supplemented by reference TRBV5-1 and TRBJ2-3, the full variable domain reads KAGVTQTPRYLIKTRGQQVTLSCSPISGHRSVSWYQQTPGQGLQFLFEYFSETQRNKGNFPGRFSGRQFSNSRSEMNVSTLELGDSALYLCASSLDQGNTDTQYFGPGTRLTVL.

This chain links TRBV2 with TRBJ1-5; D possibly corresponds to TRBD1 (5 bases). This CDR3 has 17 amino acids. The germline V gene has CDR1 SNHLY and CDR2 FYNNEI. The ends were cut back, 7 bases at V and 6 bases at J, with 25 bases in the middle. CDR3 sequence: CASTPHPGQGGGQPQHF. The CDR3 DNA sequence: TGTGCCAGCACCCCACACCCGGGCCAGGGTGGCGGTCAGCCCCAGCATTTT.

The chain joins TRBV6-6 to TRBJ1-2; a weak D match, TRBD1 (6 bases). The CDR3 loop spans 15 amino acids. Germline CDR1 and CDR2: MNHNY and SVGAGI (reference sequence). Trimming took off 7 bases at V and 2 bases at J, with 17 bases between the two ends. The CDR3 nucleotides are TGTGCCAGCACGTACTTCCGGGACACCAACTATGGCTACACCTTC. It encodes CASTYFRDTNYGYTF.

This clone was observed a handful of times. V usage is TRBV7-9 and J usage is TRBJ2-1, with a possible D match to TRBD2 (6 bases). Germline assignment: CDR1 SEHNR and CDR2 FQNEAQ (reference sequence). The CDR3 runs 16 residues. The CDR3: CAYVVLGGASYNEQFF. The CDR3 region has the DNA TGTGCGTACGTCGTTTTGGGCGGGGCCTCCTACAATGAGCAGTTCTTC.

The chain carries TRBV14 and TRBJ1-4; 8 nucleotides align to TRBD1. There are 16 residues in the CDR3. J gave up 0 bases and V 2 bases, and 2 bases lay outside the gene matches. Germline CDR1 and CDR2: SGHDN and FVKESK. The DNA for the CDR3 is TGTGCCAGCAGCCAAACAGGGGGAGCAACTAATGAAAAACTGTTTTTT. Protein product: CASSQTGGATNEKLFF.

The chain recombines TRBV7-2 with TRBJ2-1; tentatively, D is TRBD2 (5 bases). There are 16 residues in the CDR3. Trimming stripped 3 bases from V and 0 bases from J, with 12 bases between. Germline V gene sequence: CDR1 SGHTA, CDR2 FQGNSA. For the CDR3, the DNA is TGTGCCAGCAGCTTGGGAGCGGATCTCTCCTACAATGAGCAGTTCTTC. Protein product: CASSLGADLSYNEQFF. Full variable domain (missing parts from reference TRBV7-2 and TRBJ2-1): GAGVSQSPSNKVTEKGKDVELRCDPISGHTALYWYRQSLGQGLEFLIYFQGNSAPDKSGLPSDRFSAERTGGSVSTLTIQRTQQEDSAVYLCASSLGADLSYNEQFFGPGTRLTVL.

The chain has TRBV6-1 and TRBJ1-1; D gene ambiguous. Germline V gene lookup returns CDR1 MNHNS and CDR2 SASEGT. This CDR3 is built from 13 residues. The ends were cut back, 0 bases at V and 11 bases at J, with 13 bases in the middle. The CDR3 region has the DNA TGTGCCAGCAGTGAAGCAGGCGACATCGTGGCTTTCTTT. Translated, it gives CASSEAGDIVAFF.

The CDR3, as DNA: TGTGCCAGCAGGTGGGGGGGCAACGATAATTCACCCCTCCACTTT. Translation: CASRWGGNDNSPLHF. V gene TRBV27 combines with J gene TRBJ1-6, with D tentatively TRBD1 (6 bases). CDR1 and CDR2 from the germline V gene are MNHEY and SMNVEV (reference sequence). The CDR3 length is 15 residues. Trimming pared 6 bases from V and 5 bases from J, leaving 14 bases between.

This clone was found once. J is TRBJ1-1 and V is TRBV28; tentatively, D is TRBD1 (5 bases). Germline V CDR1 and CDR2: MDHEN, SYDVKM. The CDR3 runs 14 residues. The germline V and J ends were trimmed by 7 bases and 4 bases, with 16 bases remaining between them. The CDR3: CASTQEGRGTEAFF. The CDR3 DNA follows: TGTGCCAGCACCCAAGAGGGGAGGGGCACTGAAGCTTTCTTT.

This sequence joins TRBV7-2 and TRBJ1-4, with 10 bases fitting TRBD1. The V gene end was trimmed by 3 bases and the J gene end by 8 bases; junction bases not matched to a gene: 3. The CDR3 runs to 14 residues. Germline lookup yields CDR1 SGHTA and CDR2 FQGNSA. DNA of the CDR3: TGTGCCAGCAGCTTGGACAGGGGGGTCGAAAAACTGTTTTTT. It codes for CASSLDRGVEKLFF.

V usage is TRBV29-1 and J usage is TRBJ2-1; D perhaps matches TRBD1 (5 bases). The germline CDR1 and CDR2 sequences are SQVTM and ANQGSEA. This CDR3 spans 14 amino acids. V was trimmed by 8 bases and J by 0 bases, leaving 14 bases between them. CDR3 loop: CSTLVGASYNEQFF. The CDR3 coding sequence is TGCAGCACCCTTGTAGGGGCCTCCTACAATGAGCAGTTCTTC.

J is TRBJ2-1 and V is TRBV7-2; TRBD1 matches at 8 bases. The ends lost 3 bases at V and 4 bases at J; junction bases unmatched: 5. The CDR3 has 15 amino acids. The V gene's germline CDR1 is SGHTA and CDR2 FQGNSA. In nucleotides, the CDR3 is TGTGCCAGCAGCTTCCGGACAGGGCTTTACAATGAGCAGTTCTTC. It translates to CASSFRTGLYNEQFF.